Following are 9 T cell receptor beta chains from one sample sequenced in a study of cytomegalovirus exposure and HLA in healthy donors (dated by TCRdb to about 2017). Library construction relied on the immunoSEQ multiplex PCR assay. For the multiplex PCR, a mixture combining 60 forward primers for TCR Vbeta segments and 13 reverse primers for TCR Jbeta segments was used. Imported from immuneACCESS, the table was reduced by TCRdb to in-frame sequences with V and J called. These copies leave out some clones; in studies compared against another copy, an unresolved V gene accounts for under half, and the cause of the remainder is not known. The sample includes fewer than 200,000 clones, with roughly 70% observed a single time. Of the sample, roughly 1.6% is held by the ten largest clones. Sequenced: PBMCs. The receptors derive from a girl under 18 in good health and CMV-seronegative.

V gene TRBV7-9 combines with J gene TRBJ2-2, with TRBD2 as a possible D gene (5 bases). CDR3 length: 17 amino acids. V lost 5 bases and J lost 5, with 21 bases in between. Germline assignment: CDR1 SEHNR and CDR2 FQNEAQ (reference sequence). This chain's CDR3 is CASSPMGEAEVTGELFF. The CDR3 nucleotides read TGTGCCAGCAGCCCCATGGGAGAGGCGGAGGTGACCGGGGAGCTGTTTTTT.

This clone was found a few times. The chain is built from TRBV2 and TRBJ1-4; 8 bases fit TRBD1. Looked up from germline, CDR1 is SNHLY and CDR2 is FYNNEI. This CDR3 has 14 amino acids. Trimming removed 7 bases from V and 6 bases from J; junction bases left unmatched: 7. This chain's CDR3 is CASTPQGADEKLFF. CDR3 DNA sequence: TGTGCCAGCACCCCGCAGGGGGCGGATGAAAAACTGTTTTTT.

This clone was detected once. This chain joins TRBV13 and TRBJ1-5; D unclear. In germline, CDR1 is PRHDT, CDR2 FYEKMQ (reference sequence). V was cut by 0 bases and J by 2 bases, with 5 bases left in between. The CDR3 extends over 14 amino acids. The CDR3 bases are TGTGCCAGCAGCTTAGGAACAGGCAATCAGCCCCAGCATTTT. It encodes CASSLGTGNQPQHF.

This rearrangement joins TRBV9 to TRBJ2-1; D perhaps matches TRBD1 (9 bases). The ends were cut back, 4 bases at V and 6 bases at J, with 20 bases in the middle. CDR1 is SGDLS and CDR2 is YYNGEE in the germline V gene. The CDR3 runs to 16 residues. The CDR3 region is CASSFSGTGTFNEQFF. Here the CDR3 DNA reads TGTGCCAGCAGCTTTAGCGGGACAGGGACTTTCAATGAGCAGTTCTTC. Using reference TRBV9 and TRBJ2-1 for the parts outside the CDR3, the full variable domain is DSGVTQTPKHLITATGQRVTLRCSPRSGDLSVYWYQQSLDQGLQFLIQYYNGEERAKGNILERFSAQQFPDLHSELNLSSLELGDSALYFCASSFSGTGTFNEQFFGPGTRLTVL.

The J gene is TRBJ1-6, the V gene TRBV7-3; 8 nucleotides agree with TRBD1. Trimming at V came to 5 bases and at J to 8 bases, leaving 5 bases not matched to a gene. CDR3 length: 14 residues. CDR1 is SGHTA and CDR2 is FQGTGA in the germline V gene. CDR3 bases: TGTGCCAGCAGCCTGCGGGGACAGGATTCACCCCTCCACTTT. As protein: CASSLRGQDSPLHF. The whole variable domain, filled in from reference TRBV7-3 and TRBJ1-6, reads GAGVSQTPSNKVTEKGKYVELRCDPISGHTALYWYRQSLGQGPEFLIYFQGTGAADDSGLPNDRFFAVRPEGSVSTLKIQRTERGDSAVYLCASSLRGQDSPLHFGNGTRLTVT.

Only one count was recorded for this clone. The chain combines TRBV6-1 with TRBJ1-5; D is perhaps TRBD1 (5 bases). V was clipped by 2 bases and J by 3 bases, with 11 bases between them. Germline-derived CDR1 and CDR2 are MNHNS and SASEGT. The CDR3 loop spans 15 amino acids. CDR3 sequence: CASSERAGYNQPQHF. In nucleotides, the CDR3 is TGTGCCAGCAGTGAACGGGCAGGGTACAATCAGCCCCAGCATTTT.

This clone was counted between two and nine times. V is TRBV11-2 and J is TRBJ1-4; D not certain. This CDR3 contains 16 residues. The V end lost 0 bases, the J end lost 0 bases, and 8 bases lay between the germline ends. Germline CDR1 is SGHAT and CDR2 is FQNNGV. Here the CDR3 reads CASSLDPTATNEKLFF. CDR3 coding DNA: TGTGCCAGCAGCTTAGATCCCACGGCAACTAATGAAAAACTGTTTTTT.

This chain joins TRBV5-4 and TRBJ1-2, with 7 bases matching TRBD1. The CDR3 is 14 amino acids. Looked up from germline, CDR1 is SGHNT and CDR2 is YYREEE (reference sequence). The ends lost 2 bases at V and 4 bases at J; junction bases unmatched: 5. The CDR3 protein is CASSFLRDSYGYTF. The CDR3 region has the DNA TGTGCCAGCAGCTTCCTCCGGGACAGCTATGGCTACACCTTC.

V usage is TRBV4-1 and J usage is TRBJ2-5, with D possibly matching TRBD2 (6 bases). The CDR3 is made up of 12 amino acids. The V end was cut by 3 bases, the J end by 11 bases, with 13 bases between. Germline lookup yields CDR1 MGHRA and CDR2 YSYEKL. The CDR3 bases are TGCGCCAGCAGCCAGGGAACGGGGGAGCAGTACTTC. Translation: CASSQGTGEQYF.